The 31 T cell receptor beta chains in this list originate from one sample, sequenced in a study of T cell responses to AZD1222 COVID-19 vaccine. Sequenced by immunoSEQ multiplex PCR; TCRdb stores in-frame clones only, minus some. Of 150,000 or so clones listed, roughly nine tenths are singletons. The input for sequencing was peripheral blood, taken on day 0 of AZD1222 vaccination. The receptors were sampled from an adult in good health.

J is TRBJ1-2 and V is TRBV28, with 12 bases that match TRBD1. Germline CDR1 MDHEN, CDR2 SYDVKM. This CDR3 comprises 19 residues. V lost 1 base, J lost 4 bases, and 13 bases stayed unmatched. The CDR3, as DNA: TGTGCCAGCAGTTTATACGGGGGGACAGGGGGCCTCTGGGGCTATGGCTACACCTTC. It is translated as CASSLYGGTGGLWGYGYTF.

DNA for the CDR3: TGTGCCAGCAGTGCCAAAACCAGAGGAGGCTACACCTTC. It translates to CASSAKTRGGYTF. The V call is TRBV25-1, the J call TRBJ1-2; no clear D. In germline, CDR1 is MGHDK, CDR2 SYGVNS. V lost 4 bases and J lost 8, with 14 bases in between. The CDR3 has 13 residues.

The chain combines TRBV7-3 with TRBJ2-1; 10 nucleotides match TRBD2. CDR1 is SGHTA and CDR2 is FQGTGA in the germline V gene. The V and J ends lost 3 bases and 2 bases, in that order; junction bases with no gene match: 1. CDR3 length equals 15 residues. The CDR3 here is CASSFSGGAYNEQFF. CDR3 sequence (DNA): TGTGCCAGCAGCTTCAGCGGGGGGGCCTACAATGAGCAGTTCTTC.

This clone showed up just a few times. This chain joins TRBV12-5 and TRBJ1-6; D is undetermined. Trimming pared 0 bases from V and 7 bases from J, leaving 1 base between. The germline gives CDR1 LGHNT, CDR2 FRNRAP. The CDR3 is made up of 12 amino acids. CDR3 in amino acids: CASGLVNSPLHF. In DNA, the CDR3 is TGTGCTAGTGGTTTGGTGAATTCACCCCTCCACTTT.

The V gene is TRBV4-3, the J gene TRBJ2-1, with D perhaps TRBD1 (5 bases). The germline gives CDR1 LGHNA, CDR2 YSLEER. This CDR3 is built from 16 residues. V lost 0 bases, J lost 4 bases, and 13 bases lay in between. The CDR3 DNA sequence: TGCGCCAGCAGCCAAGAAGGGGCTGGCTGGTACAATGAGCAGTTCTTC. Its translation is CASSQEGAGWYNEQFF.

The J gene is TRBJ1-1, the V gene TRBV7-3; D possibly corresponds to TRBD1 (6 bases). Germline values: CDR1 SGHTA, CDR2 FQGTGA. Deletions cut 2 bases from V and 9 bases from J, with 13 bases between. The CDR3 is 13 amino acids. In DNA form, the CDR3 reads TGTGCCAGCAGCTTAGGTGCACAGGGCAAAGCTTTCTTT. It yields the protein CASSLGAQGKAFF. The full variable domain, completed using reference TRBV7-3 and TRBJ1-1, is GAGVSQTPSNKVTEKGKYVELRCDPISGHTALYWYRQSLGQGPEFLIYFQGTGAADDSGLPNDRFFAVRPEGSVSTLKIQRTERGDSAVYLCASSLGAQGKAFFGQGTRLTVV.

CDR3: CASSLIRGPFRLNEKLFF. CDR3 nucleotides: TGTGCCAGCAGCTTAATTAGGGGGCCTTTTCGGCTCAATGAAAAACTGTTTTTT. The chain couples TRBV5-6 to TRBJ1-4, with 7 bases matching TRBD1. Trimming removed 2 bases from V and 5 bases from J; junction bases left unmatched: 15. The V gene's germline CDR1 is SGHDT and CDR2 YYEEEE. This CDR3 contains 18 residues.

V and J are TRBV19 and TRBJ2-2; possible D gene TRBD2, 6 bases. Trimming cost V 9 bases and J 4 bases, with 18 bases left between them. Germline-derived CDR1 and CDR2 are LNHDA and SQIVND (reference sequence). The CDR3 consists of 15 residues. Written as DNA, the CDR3 is TGTGCCAGCTCCCCGGGGAGGATCCCCACCGGGGAGCTGTTTTTT. This translates into CASSPGRIPTGELFF. Supplemented by reference TRBV19 and TRBJ2-2, the full variable domain reads DGGITQSPKYLFRKEGQNVTLSCEQNLNHDAMYWYRQDPGQGLRLIYYSQIVNDFQKGDIAEGYSVSREKKESFPLTVTSAQKNPTAFYLCASSPGRIPTGELFFGEGSRLTVL.

The chain's CDR3 is CASSISGTAEAFF. CDR3 coding DNA: TGTGCCAGCAGCATCAGCGGGACAGCAGAAGCTTTCTTT. The chain is built from TRBV5-5 and TRBJ1-1; 7 bases agree with TRBD1. Trimming removed 4 bases from V and 8 bases from J; junction bases left unmatched: 8. This CDR3 comprises 13 residues. Germline loops: CDR1 SGHKS, CDR2 YYEKEE (reference sequence).

The chain joins TRBV19 to TRBJ1-4, with unresolved D. Trimming took off 7 bases at V and 3 bases at J, with 9 bases between the two ends. This CDR3 spans 13 amino acids. Germline assignment: CDR1 LNHDA and CDR2 SQIVND (reference sequence). For the CDR3, the DNA is TGTGCCAGTATGGACCTAGCTAATGAAAAACTGTTTTTT. This codes for CASMDLANEKLFF.

V and J are TRBV6-4 and TRBJ2-1; 8 nucleotides match TRBD1. The CDR3 sequence is 14 residues long. V lost 4 bases to trimming and J lost 6 bases; unmatched junction nucleotides: 5. Germline CDR1 reads MRHNA; CDR2 reads SNTAGT. CDR3 sequence reads: CASSVFGQGNEQFF. CDR3 sequence (DNA): TGTGCCAGCAGTGTCTTCGGACAGGGCAATGAGCAGTTCTTC.

The chain links TRBV7-9 to TRBJ2-1; 10 nucleotides match TRBD1. V was clipped by 5 bases and J by 3 bases; unmatched bases: 4. Germline V gives CDR1 SEHNR, CDR2 FQNEAQ (reference sequence). The CDR3 is 15 residues long. As DNA, the CDR3 is TGTGCCAGCAGCCAGGGGACAGGGGACTACAATGAGCAGTTCTTC. This translates into CASSQGTGDYNEQFF.

The CDR3 nucleotides are TGTGCCAGCGCGAAAGCCCGCACAGATACGCAGTATTTT. This codes for CASAKARTDTQYF. This chain joins TRBV27 and TRBJ2-3; D remains unclear. Germline values: CDR1 MNHEY, CDR2 SMNVEV (reference sequence). The V end was cut by 8 bases, the J end by 1 base, with 10 bases between. The CDR3 has 13 residues.

This chain uses TRBV6-5 with TRBJ1-1, with D tentatively TRBD1 (5 bases). Trimming removed 2 bases from V and 1 base from J, with 11 bases in between. The CDR3 is 15 residues long. Germline loops: CDR1 MNHEY, CDR2 SVGAGI. The CDR3 nucleotides read TGTGCCAGCAGTTACCCAGGGCCAGGGAACACTGAAGCTTTCTTT. It codes for CASSYPGPGNTEAFF.

The chain employs TRBV7-8 and TRBJ2-7; D uncertain. The CDR3 runs 16 residues. CDR1 is SGHVS, CDR2 FQNEAQ, per germline. Trimming stripped 4 bases from V and 6 bases from J, with 22 bases between. Written as DNA, the CDR3 is TGTGCCAGCAGCTCCCTCCGGGTGTCAGTTATAGGCGAGCAGTACTTC. Translated, it gives CASSSLRVSVIGEQYF.

This chain connects TRBV13 to TRBJ2-7; possible D gene TRBD2, 5 bases. This CDR3 is 15 amino acids long. From germline, CDR1 is PRHDT and CDR2 FYEKMQ (reference sequence). Trimming pared 3 bases from V and 5 bases from J, leaving 17 bases between. The CDR3 loop reads CASSFPSSGEDEQYF. The CDR3 coding sequence is TGTGCCAGCAGCTTCCCCTCCAGCGGCGAGGACGAGCAGTACTTC.

This clone has only one observation. The rearrangement uses TRBV6-5 and TRBJ2-1; 9 nucleotides align to TRBD1. The CDR3 has 13 residues. The V gene end was trimmed by 7 bases and the J gene end by 8 bases; junction bases not matched to a gene: 6. Germline V CDR1 and CDR2: MNHEY, SVGAGI. The CDR3 sequence: CASTGTGLHEQFF. Written as DNA, the CDR3 is TGTGCCAGCACCGGGACAGGGTTGCATGAGCAGTTCTTC.

This clone was seen a single time. This chain connects TRBV10-3 to TRBJ1-2; D not certain. Germline V gives CDR1 ENHRY, CDR2 SYGVKD. The CDR3 is made up of 15 amino acids. The germline V and J ends were trimmed by 1 base and 7 bases, with 16 bases remaining between them. CDR3 sequence reads: CAISEFPPSAGGYTF. As DNA, the CDR3 is TGTGCCATCAGTGAGTTCCCCCCTTCGGCAGGTGGCTACACCTTC.

The rearrangement links TRBV12-5 to TRBJ1-4; D perhaps matches TRBD1 (6 bases). Germline V gene lookup returns CDR1 LGHNT and CDR2 FRNRAP. There are 14 residues in the CDR3. The V gene lost 4 bases and the J gene lost 8 bases, with 14 bases spanning the gap. CDR3 DNA: TGTGCTAGTGGTTCAGGGGCGTCAGGAGAAAAACTGTTTTTT. This codes for CASGSGASGEKLFF. The full variable domain, its missing parts supplied by reference TRBV12-5 and TRBJ1-4, is DARVTQTPRHKVTEMGQEVTMRCQPILGHNTVFWYRQTMMQGLELLAYFRNRAPLDDSGMPKDRFSAEMPDATLATLKIQPSEPRDSAVYFCASGSGASGEKLFFGSGTQLSVL.

The chain couples TRBV9 to TRBJ2-7, with 11 nucleotides matching TRBD1. The CDR3 has 15 residues. Losses at the gene ends were 5 bases for V and 4 bases for J; bases not matched to a gene: 8. Germline V CDR1 and CDR2: SGDLS, YYNGEE. The CDR3 nucleotides read TGTGCCAGCAGGGCTGGACAGGGGGCGCCGTACGAGCAGTACTTC. The encoded protein is CASRAGQGAPYEQYF.

This chain joins TRBV7-9 and TRBJ2-7; D may be TRBD1 (6 bases). The germline V gene encodes CDR1 SEHNR and CDR2 FQNEAQ (reference sequence). V shed 3 bases and J shed 3 bases, with 15 bases lying between them. The CDR3 spans 15 residues. The CDR3 loop is CASSFLQGLDYEQYF. In DNA, the CDR3 is TGTGCCAGCAGCTTCCTACAGGGTTTGGACTACGAGCAGTACTTC.

The chain employs TRBV4-3 and TRBJ2-3; 8 bases map to TRBD2. CDR3 length equals 16 residues. CDR1 is LGHNA and CDR2 is YSLEER in the germline V gene. The J segment lost 4 bases and the V segment lost 1 base, leaving 7 bases of the junction unmatched. In nucleotides, the CDR3 is TGCGCCAGCAGCCAAGGTCTGAGCGGGGGCCCAGATACGCAGTATTTT. It encodes CASSQGLSGGPDTQYF.

This chain uses TRBV11-3 with TRBJ2-7; TRBD1 aligns across 9 bases. Per the germline V gene, CDR1 is SGHNT and CDR2 is YENEEA. The CDR3 sequence is 17 residues long. V lost 5 bases and J lost 2; bases outside the gene matches: 13. CDR3 DNA: TGTGCCAGCAGCCCGGCCCGGACAGGGGAGAGACCCTACGAGCAGTACTTC. Protein product: CASSPARTGERPYEQYF. Combining the CDR3 with reference TRBV11-3 and TRBJ2-7 gives the whole variable domain EAGVVQSPRYKIIEKKQPVAFWCNPISGHNTLYWYLQNLGQGPELLIRYENEEAVDDSQLPKDRFSAERLKGVDSTLKIQPAELGDSAVYLCASSPARTGERPYEQYFGPGTRLTVT.

The CDR3 loop is CASSAKGTDTQYF. CDR3 sequence (DNA): TGTGCCAGCAGCGCAAAGGGCACAGATACGCAGTATTTT. The gene calls are TRBV9 and TRBJ2-3, with D uncertain. Germline V lookup: CDR1 SGDLS, CDR2 YYNGEE. CDR3 length equals 13 residues. Deletions cut 3 bases from V and 1 base from J, with 6 bases between.

This CDR3 reads CASTPLAASYNEQFF. CDR3 sequence (DNA): TGTGCCAGCACCCCCCTAGCGGCATCCTACAATGAGCAGTTCTTC. The chain combines TRBV28 with TRBJ2-1, with 7 bases identical to TRBD2. The CDR3 covers 15 residues. V lost 7 bases to trimming and J lost 1 base; unmatched junction nucleotides: 7. CDR1 is MDHEN and CDR2 is SYDVKM in the germline V gene.

This clone has just one count. V gene TRBV7-3 combines with J gene TRBJ2-5; weak D call: TRBD2 (6 bases). The CDR3 contains 13 residues. Germline V gene data show CDR1 as SGHTA and CDR2 as FQGTGA. V was trimmed by 5 bases and J by 7 bases, leaving 14 bases between them. CDR3 in DNA: TGTGCCAGCAGCAGTCGGAGGGACGGGACCCAGTACTTC. Protein: CASSSRRDGTQYF. The entire variable domain, with the rest obtained from reference TRBV7-3 and TRBJ2-5, is as follows: GAGVSQTPSNKVTEKGKYVELRCDPISGHTALYWYRQSLGQGPEFLIYFQGTGAADDSGLPNDRFFAVRPEGSVSTLKIQRTERGDSAVYLCASSSRRDGTQYFGPGTRLLVL.

The V gene is TRBV5-1, the J gene TRBJ1-1; D is unresolved. The CDR3 contains 17 residues. V lost 0 bases to trimming and J lost 0 bases, with 15 bases between them. Germline V gene lookup returns CDR1 SGHRS and CDR2 YFSETQ. The CDR3 region is CASSLGGMELMNTEAFF. The CDR3 nucleotides are TGCGCCAGCAGCTTGGGGGGAATGGAACTAATGAACACTGAAGCTTTCTTT.

V is TRBV28 and J is TRBJ1-1, with D possibly matching TRBD1 (5 bases). Trimming left V 6 bases short and J 6 bases short, with 20 bases between. CDR1 and CDR2 from the germline V gene are MDHEN and SYDVKM. The CDR3 sequence is 15 residues long. The chain's CDR3 is CASRFGTGQVAEAFF. CDR3 nucleotide sequence: TGTGCCAGCAGATTTGGAACGGGGCAGGTCGCTGAAGCTTTCTTT.

The chain links TRBV3-1 (or the pseudogene TRBV3-2) to TRBJ2-1, with 15 bases aligning to TRBD2. Germline CDR1 is LGHDT and CDR2 is YNNKEL (reference sequence). CDR3 length: 17 residues. V trimming: 4 bases; J trimming: 8 bases; junction bases outside the gene matches: 9. The CDR3 loop reads CASSLFGTSGGTDEQFF. In DNA, the CDR3 is TGTGCCAGCAGCCTTTTCGGGACTAGCGGGGGGACAGATGAGCAGTTCTTC.

This chain connects TRBV10-2 to TRBJ2-5, with TRBD2 matching over 11 bases. CDR1 is WSHSY and CDR2 is SAAADI in the germline V gene. The CDR3 extends over 15 amino acids. J lost 5 bases, V lost 6 bases, and 8 bases had no gene match. For the CDR3, the DNA is TGCGCCAGCAGGACTAGCGGGATTGATGTTGAGACCCAGTACTTC. This encodes CASRTSGIDVETQYF.

This clone has only one observation. The CDR3: CASIRGQASNSPLHF. The CDR3 coding sequence is TGTGCCAGCATCCGGGGACAGGCGAGCAATTCACCCCTCCACTTT. The chain is built from TRBV6-5 and TRBJ1-6, with 8 bases fitting TRBD1. Germline trimming cut 7 bases from V and 7 bases from J; bases unmatched to any gene: 9. The CDR3 is 15 residues long. Per germline, CDR1 MNHEY and CDR2 SVGAGI.